This T cell receptor beta chain derives from a study of neurological immune-mediated disorders. This CDR3 has 16 residues. Germline V gives CDR1 MGHDK, CDR2 SYGVNS. V lost 6 bases and J lost 3, with 20 bases in between. This clonotype was recorded at least ten times. TCRdb recomputed calls from the 5' RACE reads with MiXCR, one row per CDR3 protein. The sample lists some 35,000 distinct CDR3 sequences, roughly 11% occurring once. Sorted libraries used over 900,000 CD4+ or CD8+ T cells. The material sequenced was CD4+ T cells from blood. This TCR was recovered from a woman between 25 and 40 years old with HTLV-1-associated myelopathy (HAM/TSP). This chain connects TRBV25-1 to TRBJ1-1, with D possibly being TRBD1 (6 bases). Here the CDR3 DNA reads TGTGCCAGCAGCCCCGACCCAGGACAGAGATACACTGAAGCTTTCTTT. Amino acid sequence: CASSPDPGQRYTEAFF.